This T cell receptor (beta chain) was captured in a study of cytomegalovirus exposure and HLA in healthy donors. PCR amplification relied on 60 Vbeta primers (plus 13 Jbeta primers). Data came from immunoSEQ multiplex PCR; TCRdb stores just in-frame clones and leaves some out. Of roughly 120,000 clones listed, 79% were seen once; the top ten hold 2%. Study-level results: Of the V segments, some could not be distinguished, including TRBV6-2 and TRBV6-3, and were excluded.

There were likely unrecorded immune exposures, though donors were nominally healthy when sampled. The CDR3 runs 12 residues. After removal of 6 bases from V and 7 bases from J, the junction contained 3 bases not matched to a gene. Germline V gene lookup returns CDR1 LGHNA and CDR2 YNFKEQ. Comments on this clone: Its antigen is unidentified.

This receptor was taken from a man between 18 and 35 years old in good health and CMV-seronegative. The chain has TRBV4-2 and TRBJ2-7; TRBD2 agrees at 10 bases. The specimen sequenced was PBMCs. CDR3 sequence (DNA): TGTGCCAGCAGGGGACTAGCGCGGGAGCAGTACTTC. Translating gives CASRGLAREQYF.